The rows below give T cell receptor beta chains drawn from one sample of a study of T cell repertoires in cytomegalovirus infection. TCRdb reprocessed the reads via MiXCR and lists one record per CDR3 protein. The sample records 200,000 to 250,000 distinct CDR3 sequences, about 12% being singletons. Sequencing was performed on PBMCs. The receptor set was obtained from a human donor in good health (CMV status not recorded). Some clones in this sample may be carry-over from other donors' samples. Each CDR3 is given with its conserved first and last residue. A D gene is named only where the DNA matches it firmly. Clone size is shown for a subset of rows, as once, few, many or a class of expanded clone.

cdr3_aa cdr3_nt clone_size j_call d_call v_call
CSAREDRGWGYTF TGCAGTGCTAGAGAGGACAGGGGTTGGGGCTACACCTTC NA TRBJ1-2 TRBD1 TRBV20-1
CASSLAGGGTEAFF TGTGCCAGCAGTTTAGCCGGGGGCGGCACTGAAGCTTTCTTT few TRBJ1-1 NA TRBV12-3/TRBV12-4
CASTQGAAGALYNEQFF TGTGCCAGCACCCAAGGGGCCGCGGGAGCGCTCTACAATGAGCAGTTCTTC many TRBJ2-1 TRBD2 TRBV6-2/TRBV6-3
CARRGQGGGYTF TGTGCCAGGAGGGGACAGGGTGGAGGCTACACCTTC NA TRBJ1-2 TRBD1 TRBV2
CASSQDVQGTDTQYF TGCGCCAGCAGCCAAGATGTCCAGGGCACAGATACGCAGTATTTT many TRBJ2-3 NA TRBV4-3
CATSSLTGGTNEKLFF TGTGCCACCAGCAGCCTCACCGGGGGAACTAATGAAAAACTGTTTTTT NA TRBJ1-4 NA TRBV15
CASSAVHALTLGSQHF TGTGCCAGCAGTGCCGTCCACGCTTTGACCCTGGGGTCTCAGCATTTT many TRBJ1-5 NA TRBV6-1
CASGLFQGVPNEQFF TGTGCTAGTGGTTTGTTCCAGGGGGTCCCCAATGAGCAGTTCTTC NA TRBJ2-1 TRBD1 TRBV12-5
CASSRGTYSFF TGTGCCAGCAGCCGCGGGACATACTCATTTTTC many TRBJ1-2 NA TRBV7-2
CASSLDRAEYEAFF TGCGCCAGCAGCTTGGACAGGGCGGAATATGAAGCTTTCTTT few TRBJ1-1 NA TRBV5-1
CASSLGVLAGAREQYF TGTGCCAGCAGCTTAGGGGTTCTAGCGGGAGCTCGCGAGCAGTACTTC many TRBJ2-7 TRBD2 TRBV7-2
CASSFLRGQETQYF TGTGCCAGCAGCTTCCTAAGGGGGCAGGAGACCCAGTACTTC many TRBJ2-5 TRBD1 TRBV7-9